This TCR beta chain comes out of a study of response to subunit inactivated influenza vaccine. The study, taken as a whole, reports: With each seasonal influenza vaccination, the authors suggested, few new T cells are recruited.

This clonotype showed up just a few times. Its antigen is still unknown. The CDR3 totals 13 residues. V was clipped by 6 bases and J by 4 bases, with 12 bases between them. Germline loops: CDR1 DFQATT, CDR2 SNEGSKA (reference sequence). TCRdb called the RT-PCR reads again in MiXCR, with one record for every CDR3 protein. The sample has under 950,000 distinct CDR3 sequences, 21% seen once. The sample here was PBMCs from blood, taken 4 to 6 days after vaccination. This TCR derives from a man aged 50 to 59 who received an inactivated influenza vaccine. The J gene is TRBJ2-2, the V gene TRBV20-1; weak D call: TRBD1 (5 bases). The CDR3 here is CSAWTSSTGELFF. CDR3 coding DNA: TGCAGTGCCTGGACATCATCCACCGGGGAGCTGTTTTTT.